The next 23 T cell receptor beta chains were all read from a single sample in a study of blood T cell repertoires in COVID-19. The protocol was immunoSEQ multiplex PCR, while the TCRdb copy is restricted to in-frame clones and leaves out a portion. This table holds about 250,000 clones, approximately 84% found once. Material for sequencing was peripheral blood. The receptors were sampled from a middle-aged man with acute or convalescent COVID-19.

The rearrangement uses TRBV7-2 and TRBJ1-3; possible D gene TRBD1, 6 bases. This CDR3 is built from 13 residues. The ends were cut back, 11 bases at V and 8 bases at J, with 19 bases in the middle. Germline V gives CDR1 SGHTA, CDR2 FQGNSA. CDR3 region: CASQRGPFYTIYF. CDR3 DNA sequence: TGTGCCTCCCAGCGGGGGCCGTTTTACACCATATATTTT.

This clone turned up a few times. J is TRBJ2-5 and V is TRBV7-9; perhaps TRBD2 as D (6 bases). This CDR3 region has 13 residues. V was clipped by 4 bases and J by 4 bases, with 10 bases between them. Germline CDR1 reads SEHNR; CDR2 reads FQNEAQ (reference sequence). The CDR3 bases are TGTGCCAGCAGCTCTTCCGGGAGAGAGACCCAGTACTTC. This encodes CASSSSGRETQYF.

This rearrangement joins TRBV2 to TRBJ2-3, with D possibly TRBD1 on 6 matching bases. Germline lookup yields CDR1 SNHLY and CDR2 FYNNEI. The CDR3 extends over 14 amino acids. Trimming pared 5 bases from V and 5 bases from J, leaving 14 bases between. CDR3: CASSPATGGDTQYF. In DNA form, the CDR3 reads TGTGCCAGCAGTCCCGCGACAGGTGGAGATACGCAGTATTTT.

The chain carries TRBV14 and TRBJ2-2, with TRBD1 as a possible D gene (5 bases). The CDR3 is made up of 15 amino acids. V was trimmed by 1 base and J by 4 bases, leaving 10 bases between them. Germline lookup yields CDR1 SGHDN and CDR2 FVKESK. The CDR3 loop is CASSQGQHGTGELFF. The CDR3 region has the DNA TGTGCCAGCAGCCAAGGACAGCATGGCACCGGGGAGCTGTTTTTT.

J is TRBJ1-1 and V is TRBV6-6; D unresolved. V lost 1 base and J 4 bases, leaving 16 bases between the germline ends. This CDR3 spans 16 amino acids. In germline, CDR1 is MNHNY, CDR2 SVGAGI (reference sequence). CDR3 region: CASSYFERGSGTEAFF. CDR3 nucleotide sequence: TGTGCCAGCAGTTACTTTGAACGGGGTTCGGGCACTGAAGCTTTCTTT.

This clone was picked up a small number of times. The V gene is TRBV29-1, the J gene TRBJ2-7; D might be TRBD1 (5 bases). Germline values: CDR1 SQVTM, CDR2 ANQGSEA. This CDR3 is 12 amino acids long. V dropped 5 bases and J dropped 3 bases, with 11 bases sitting between them. The CDR3 here is CSVREGVYEQYF. CDR3 bases: TGCAGCGTTCGTGAAGGGGTCTACGAGCAGTACTTC.

This clone was picked up a small number of times. The chain links TRBV5-6 to TRBJ2-2; D perhaps matches TRBD1 (6 bases). CDR1 is SGHDT, CDR2 YYEEEE, per germline. The CDR3 totals 17 residues. V was cut by 0 bases and J by 0 bases, with 12 bases left in between. CDR3 nucleotide sequence: TGTGCCAGCAGCTTGGCAGGGGCCCTCCCGAACACCGGGGAGCTGTTTTTT. Translated: CASSLAGALPNTGELFF.

The rearrangement links TRBV5-1 to TRBJ2-5; 11 bases are a match to TRBD2. Germline CDR1 is SGHRS and CDR2 is YFSETQ. V dropped 7 bases and J dropped 2; count of bases not matched to a gene: 4. The CDR3 loop spans 14 amino acids. The CDR3 sequence: CASGIAGGQETQYF. The CDR3 region has the DNA TGCGCCAGCGGAATAGCGGGGGGGCAAGAGACCCAGTACTTC. The full variable domain, in which reference TRBV5-1 and TRBJ2-5 provide the parts outside the CDR3, is KAGVTQTPRYLIKTRGQQVTLSCSPISGHRSVSWYQQTPGQGLQFLFEYFSETQRNKGNFPGRFSGRQFSNSRSEMNVSTLELGDSALYLCASGIAGGQETQYFGPGTRLLVL.

The chain uses TRBV3-1 (or the pseudogene TRBV3-2) and TRBJ2-7, with TRBD2 matching 9 bases. The germline V gene encodes CDR1 LGHDT and CDR2 YNNKEL (reference sequence). Trimming cost V 1 base and J 6 bases; bases outside gene matches: 10. This CDR3 has 16 residues. The CDR3 DNA reads as TGTGCCAGCAGCCAAGGGAGAGCTAGCGGGACACTCGAGCAGTACTTC. Its translation: CASSQGRASGTLEQYF.

This chain uses TRBV6-5 with TRBJ2-7; D is possibly TRBD2 (6 bases). Trimming took 7 bases from V and 5 from J, leaving 12 bases between them. Germline V lookup: CDR1 MNHEY, CDR2 SVGAGI. This CDR3 is 12 amino acids long. CDR3 residues: CASKRTTHEQYF. In DNA form, the CDR3 reads TGTGCCAGCAAACGGACTACCCACGAGCAGTACTTC.

The chain recombines TRBV9 with TRBJ2-6; no clear D gene. Germline assignment: CDR1 SGDLS and CDR2 YYNGEE. CDR3 length equals 13 residues. With 5 bases removed from V and 1 base from J, the gap between germline ends came to 4 bases. The CDR3 DNA reads as TGTGCCAGCAGTTCGTCTGGGGCCAACGTCCTGACTTTC. Residues: CASSSSGANVLTF.

The chain combines TRBV6-5 with TRBJ2-2, with no clear D. There are 15 residues in the CDR3. With 0 bases removed from V and 2 bases from J, the gap between germline ends came to 7 bases. Germline CDR1 is MNHEY and CDR2 is SVGAGI. The chain's CDR3 is CASSYSSENTGELFF. CDR3 nucleotide sequence: TGTGCCAGCAGTTACTCGTCAGAAAACACCGGGGAGCTGTTTTTT.

This clone has only a few counts. V gene TRBV12-2 combines with J gene TRBJ2-1; the table's D gene call, TRBD2, was not cross checked with the DNA. TRBV12-2 is flagged as a pseudogene. The CDR3 is 15 residues long. This chain's CDR3 is CASRLWSGGYNEQFF. As DNA, the CDR3 is TGTGCAAGTCGCTTATGGTCGGGAGGGTACAATGAGCAGTTCTTC.

The V call is TRBV2, the J call TRBJ2-1; D ambiguous. From germline, CDR1 is SNHLY and CDR2 FYNNEI. Deletions cut 5 bases from V and 10 bases from J, with 6 bases between. This CDR3 spans 10 amino acids. CDR3 nucleotides: TGTGCCAGCAGTTATCGGGAGCAGTTCTTC. Protein: CASSYREQFF.

The chain is built from TRBV19 and TRBJ1-5; D remains unclear. With 1 base removed from V and 7 bases from J, the gap between germline ends came to 14 bases. Per germline, CDR1 LNHDA and CDR2 SQIVND (reference sequence). This CDR3 comprises 15 residues. Here the CDR3 DNA reads TGTGCCAGTAGTATAGGTACGGGGTCAAGCCAGCCCCAGCATTTT. Translating it yields CASSIGTGSSQPQHF.

V gene TRBV7-9 combines with J gene TRBJ2-1; 11 bases are shared with TRBD2. Trimming removed 1 base from V and 5 bases from J; junction bases left unmatched: 7. The CDR3 spans 17 residues. CDR1 and CDR2 (germline): SEHNR, FQNEAQ (reference sequence). CDR3 sequence: CASSLDGLAGGNNEQFF. CDR3 DNA: TGTGCCAGCAGCTTAGATGGGCTAGCGGGAGGAAACAATGAGCAGTTCTTC.

This clone was detected only once. V is TRBV30 and J is TRBJ2-1; 11 bases align to TRBD2. With 2 bases clipped from V and 6 bases from J, the junction kept 9 bases outside the gene matches. Per the germline V gene, CDR1 is GTSNPN and CDR2 is SVGIG (reference sequence). This CDR3 is built from 16 residues. CDR3 in DNA: TGTGCCTGGAGTCCCTTGGAACTAGCGGGAGTCAATGAGCAGTTCTTC. Translating gives CAWSPLELAGVNEQFF.

This sequence joins TRBV3-1 (or the pseudogene TRBV3-2) and TRBJ2-4; TRBD2 matches at 10 bases. Trimming cost V 4 bases and J 4 bases; bases outside gene matches: 7. Germline-derived CDR1 and CDR2 are LGHDT and YNNKEL (reference sequence). This CDR3 region has 16 residues. In DNA form, the CDR3 reads TGTGCCAGCAGCCCGCCTAGCGGGAGTTCTAAAAACATTCAGTACTTC. It codes for CASSPPSGSSKNIQYF.

The chain couples TRBV7-9 to TRBJ1-2; D is ambiguous. The CDR3 length is 13 residues. Germline CDR1 is SEHNR and CDR2 is FQNEAQ (reference sequence). V lost 1 base to trimming and J lost 8 bases, with 11 bases between them. The CDR3 region is CASSLGVGEGYTF. CDR3 DNA sequence: TGTGCCAGCAGCTTAGGCGTAGGAGAGGGCTACACCTTC.

This clone was counted at least ten times. The rearrangement uses TRBV7-9 and TRBJ2-7, with 7 bases that match TRBD1. The CDR3 runs 14 residues. The J segment lost 1 base and the V segment lost 5 bases, leaving 5 bases of the junction unmatched. CDR1 SEHNR and CDR2 FQNEAQ come from the germline V gene (reference sequence). The CDR3 nucleotides read TGTGCCAGCAGCGATGACAGGGCGTCCTACGAGCAGTACTTC. Amino acid sequence: CASSDDRASYEQYF. Looking up the rest from reference TRBV7-9 and TRBJ2-7 gives the full variable domain: DTGVSQNPRHKITKRGQNVTFRCDPISEHNRLYWYRQTLGQGPEFLTYFQNEAQLEKSRLLSDRFSAERPKGSFSTLEIQRTEQGDSAMYLCASSDDRASYEQYFGPGTRLTVT.

The rearrangement joins TRBV19 to TRBJ2-7, with TRBD1 identical over 7 bases. The trim removed 4 bases at V and 2 bases at J, leaving 2 bases unmatched. The germline CDR1 and CDR2 sequences are LNHDA and SQIVND (reference sequence). This CDR3 comprises 13 residues. The CDR3, as DNA: TGTGCCAGTAGTACGGGACAGACCTACGAGCAGTACTTC. It codes for CASSTGQTYEQYF.

The chain is built from TRBV30 and TRBJ2-7, with 12 bases matching TRBD2. This CDR3 has 15 residues. V lost 2 bases, J lost 9 bases, and 11 bases stayed unmatched. CDR1 GTSNPN and CDR2 SVGIG come from the germline V gene (reference sequence). CDR3 in amino acids: CAWSPGLAGANAQYF. CDR3 coding DNA: TGTGCCTGGAGTCCGGGACTAGCGGGTGCCAATGCGCAGTACTTC.

The J gene is TRBJ2-6, the V gene TRBV6-1; D is undetermined. Germline assignment: CDR1 MNHNS and CDR2 SASEGT. This CDR3 is 15 amino acids long. V gave up 1 base and J gave up 0 bases, with 4 bases separating them. CDR3 loop: CASSEDSSGANVLTF. CDR3 in DNA: TGTGCCAGCAGTGAAGACAGCTCTGGGGCCAACGTCCTGACTTTC.